The T cell receptor (beta chain) described here comes from a study of T cells expressing NK-cell markers. TCRdb processed the 5' RACE reads again and assigns one entry to each CDR3 protein, with no DNA. The sample includes some 340,000 distinct CDR3 sequences. CDR1 is MNHNS, CDR2 SASEGT, per germline. CDR3 length: 14 amino acids. Material: blood T cells: a sorted CD56 or NKG2C T cell subset, CD4+ or CD8+ T cells, or bulk PBMC T cells (not recorded which). This chain uses TRBV6-1 with TRBJ1-2. The sequence derives from a man aged 18 to 70 in good health. The CDR3 here is CASSAWREGYGYTF.